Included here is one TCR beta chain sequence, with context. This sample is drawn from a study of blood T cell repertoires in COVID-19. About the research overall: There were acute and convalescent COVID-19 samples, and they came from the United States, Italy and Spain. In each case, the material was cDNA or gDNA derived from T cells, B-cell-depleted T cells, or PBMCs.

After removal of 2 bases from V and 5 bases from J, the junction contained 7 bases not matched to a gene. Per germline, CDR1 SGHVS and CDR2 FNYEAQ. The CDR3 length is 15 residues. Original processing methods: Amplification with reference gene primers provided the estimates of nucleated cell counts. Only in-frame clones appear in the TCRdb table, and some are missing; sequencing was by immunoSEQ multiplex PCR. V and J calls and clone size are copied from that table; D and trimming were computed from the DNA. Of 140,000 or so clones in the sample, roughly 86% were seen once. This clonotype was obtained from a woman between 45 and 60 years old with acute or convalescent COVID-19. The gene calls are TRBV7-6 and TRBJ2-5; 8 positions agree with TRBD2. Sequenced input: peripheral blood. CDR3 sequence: CASSLTGGPIETQYF. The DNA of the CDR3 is TGTGCCAGCAGCTTAACGGGAGGGCCTATCGAGACCCAGTACTTC.